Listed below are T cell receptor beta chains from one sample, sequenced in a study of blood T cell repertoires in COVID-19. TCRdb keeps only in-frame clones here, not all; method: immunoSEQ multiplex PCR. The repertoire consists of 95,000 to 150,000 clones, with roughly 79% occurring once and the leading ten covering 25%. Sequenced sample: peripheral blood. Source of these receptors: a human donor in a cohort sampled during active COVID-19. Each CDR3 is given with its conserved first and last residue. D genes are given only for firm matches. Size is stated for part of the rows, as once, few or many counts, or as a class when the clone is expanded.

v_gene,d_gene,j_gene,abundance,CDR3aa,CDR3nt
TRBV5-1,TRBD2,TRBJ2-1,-,CASSDGLAGGSSYNEQFF,TGCGCCAGCAGCGACGGACTAGCGGGGGGGAGCTCCTACAATGAGCAGTTCTTC
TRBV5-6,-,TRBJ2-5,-,CASSLWSTQETQYF,TGTGCCAGCAGCTTGTGGTCTACCCAAGAGACCCAGTACTTC
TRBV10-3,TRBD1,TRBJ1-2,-,CAISRGQGADYGYTF,TGTGCCATCAGCCGGGGACAGGGGGCGGACTATGGCTACACCTTC
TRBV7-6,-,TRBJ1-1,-,CASSLEVRAMNTEAFF,TGTGCCAGCAGCTTAGAGGTCAGGGCCATGAACACTGAAGCTTTCTTT
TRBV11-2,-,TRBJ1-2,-,CASSLGGDGYTF,TGTGCCAGCAGCTTAGGGGGGGATGGCTACACCTTC
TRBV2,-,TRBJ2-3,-,CASGQLNRDTQYF,TGTGCCAGCGGACAGCTTAACAGAGATACGCAGTATTTT
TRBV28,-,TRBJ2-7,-,CASLSGDLLLQYF,TGTGCCAGCCTTTCGGGAGATCTTCTCCTACAGTACTTC
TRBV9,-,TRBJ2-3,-,CASSVGRGTDTQYF,TGTGCCAGCAGCGTAGGTCGGGGGACAGATACGCAGTATTTT
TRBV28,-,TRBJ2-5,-,CASSLSVLGAHQETQYF,TGTGCCAGCAGTTTATCGGTTTTGGGGGCCCATCAAGAGACCCAGTACTTC
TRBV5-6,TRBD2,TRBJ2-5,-,CASSLGSLAGVQETQYF,TGTGCCAGCAGCTTGGGTTCACTAGCGGGGGTACAAGAGACCCAGTACTTC
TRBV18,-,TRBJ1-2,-,CASSPPSTSGSGYTF,TGTGCCAGCTCACCACCGTCCACAAGCGGGTCTGGCTACACCTTC
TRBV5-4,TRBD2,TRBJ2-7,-,CASSSSRESVYEQYF,TGTGCCAGCAGCTCTTCGCGGGAGAGCGTGTACGAGCAGTACTTC
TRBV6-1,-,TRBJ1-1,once,CASSEYLTGGVNTEAFF,TGTGCCAGCAGTGAATATTTGACCGGAGGGGTGAACACTGAAGCTTTCTTT
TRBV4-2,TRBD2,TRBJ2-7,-,CASSQGEAGGTYEQYF,TGTGCCAGCAGCCAGGGGGAGGCGGGGGGGACTTACGAGCAGTACTTC
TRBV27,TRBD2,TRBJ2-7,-,CASSPLGLASSYEQYF,TGTGCCAGCAGTCCCCTGGGACTAGCGAGCTCCTACGAGCAGTACTTC
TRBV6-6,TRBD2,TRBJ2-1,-,CASRARGGEQFF,TGTGCCAGCAGAGCCCGGGGGGGTGAGCAGTTCTTC
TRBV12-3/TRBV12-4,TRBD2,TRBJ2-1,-,CASRTSGRTEQFF,TGTGCCAGCAGAACAAGCGGGAGAACAGAGCAGTTCTTC
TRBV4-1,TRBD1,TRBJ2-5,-,CASSQARRGLGETQYF,TGCGCCAGCAGCCAAGCTCGTAGGGGGCTAGGGGAGACCCAGTACTTC
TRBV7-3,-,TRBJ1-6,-,CASSLLTEYNSPLHF,TGTGCCAGCAGCTTGCTGACAGAGTATAATTCACCCCTCCACTTT
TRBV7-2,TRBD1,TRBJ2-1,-,CASSVEQGLITSQFF,TGTGCCAGCAGCGTGGAACAGGGGTTAATAACTTCGCAGTTCTTC
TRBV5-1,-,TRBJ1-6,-,CASSLDGDFDYNSPLHF,TGCGCCAGCAGCTTGGACGGAGATTTTGACTATAATTCACCCCTCCACTTT
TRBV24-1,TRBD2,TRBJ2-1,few,CATSGILRGSSYNEQFF,TGTGCCACCAGTGGCATTTTGCGGGGGAGCTCCTACAATGAGCAGTTCTTC
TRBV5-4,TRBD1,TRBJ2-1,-,CASSSPGTGPHEQFF,TGTGCCAGCAGCTCCCCCGGGACAGGGCCCCATGAGCAGTTCTTC
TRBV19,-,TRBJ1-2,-,CASSYRDLPGYTF,TGTGCCAGTTCTTACAGGGACCTTCCTGGCTACACCTTC
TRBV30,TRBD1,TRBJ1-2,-,CAWRGTGMIRGYTF,TGTGCCTGGAGGGGGACAGGGATGATAAGGGGCTACACCTTC
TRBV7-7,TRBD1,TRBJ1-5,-,CASSLRTGGNQPQHF,TGTGCCAGCAGCCTGCGGACAGGGGGCAATCAGCCCCAGCATTTT
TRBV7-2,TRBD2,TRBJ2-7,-,CASSLAFRAGELNEQYF,TGTGCCAGCAGCTTAGCGTTCCGAGCGGGAGAGCTCAACGAGCAGTACTTC
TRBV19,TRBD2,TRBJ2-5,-,CASSTSSGQETQYF,TGTGCCAGTAGTACATCTAGCGGCCAAGAGACCCAGTACTTC
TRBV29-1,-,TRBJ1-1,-,CSLAELNDEAFF,TGCAGCCTTGCCGAGTTGAATGATGAAGCTTTCTTT
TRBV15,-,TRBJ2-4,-,CATSRDLPWGVPLAKNIQYF,TGTGCCACCAGCAGAGATTTACCCTGGGGGGTGCCGCTAGCCAAAAACATTCAGTACTTC
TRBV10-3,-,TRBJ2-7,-,CAISPSSQRDYEQYF,TGTGCCATCAGCCCCAGTTCGCAGCGCGACTACGAGCAGTACTTC
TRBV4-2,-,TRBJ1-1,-,CASRARGATEAFF,TGTGCCAGCAGGGCTCGGGGGGCCACTGAAGCTTTCTTT
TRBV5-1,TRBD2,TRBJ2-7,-,CASSLGGLAGYGEQYF,TGCGCCAGCAGCTTGGGGGGCCTAGCGGGGTATGGGGAGCAGTACTTC
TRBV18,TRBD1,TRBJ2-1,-,CASLGQGRSVF,TGTGCCAGCCTTGGACAGGGCCGGAGTGTCTTC
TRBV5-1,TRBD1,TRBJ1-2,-,CASSSATGGAYGYTF,TGCGCCAGCAGCTCTGCGACAGGGGGGGCCTATGGCTACACCTTC
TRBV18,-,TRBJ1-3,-,CASSPVQGRSSGNTIYF,TGTGCCAGCTCACCGGTGCAGGGCCGGAGCTCTGGAAACACCATATATTTT
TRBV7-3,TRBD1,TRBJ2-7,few,CASSFTGTDSYEQYF,TGTGCCAGCAGCTTTACCGGGACAGACTCCTACGAGCAGTACTTC